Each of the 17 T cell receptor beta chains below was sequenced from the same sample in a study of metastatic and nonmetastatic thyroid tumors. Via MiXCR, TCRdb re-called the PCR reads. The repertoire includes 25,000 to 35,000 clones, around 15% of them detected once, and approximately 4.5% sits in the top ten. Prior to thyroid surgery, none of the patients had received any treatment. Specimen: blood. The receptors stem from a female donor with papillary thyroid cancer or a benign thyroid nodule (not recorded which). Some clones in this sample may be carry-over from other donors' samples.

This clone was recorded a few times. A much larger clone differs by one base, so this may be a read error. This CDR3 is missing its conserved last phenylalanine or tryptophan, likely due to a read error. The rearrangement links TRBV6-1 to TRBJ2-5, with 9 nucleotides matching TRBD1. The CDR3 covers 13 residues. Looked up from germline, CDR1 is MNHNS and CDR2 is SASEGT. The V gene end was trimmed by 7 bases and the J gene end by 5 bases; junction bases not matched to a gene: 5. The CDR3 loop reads CASIGTGLETQYS. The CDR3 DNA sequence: TGTGCCAGCATCGGGACAGGGTTGGAGACCCAGTACTCC.

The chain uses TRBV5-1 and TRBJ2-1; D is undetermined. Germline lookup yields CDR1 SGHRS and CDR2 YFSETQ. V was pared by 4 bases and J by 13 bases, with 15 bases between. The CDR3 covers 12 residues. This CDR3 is CASSADTIDQFF. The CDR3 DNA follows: TGCGCCAGCAGCGCTGACACAATTGATCAGTTCTTC.

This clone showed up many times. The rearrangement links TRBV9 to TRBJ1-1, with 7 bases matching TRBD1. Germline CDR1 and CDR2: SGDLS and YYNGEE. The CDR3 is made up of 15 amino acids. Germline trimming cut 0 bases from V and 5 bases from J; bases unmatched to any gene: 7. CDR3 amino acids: CASSVEEGAGTEAFF. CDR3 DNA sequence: TGTGCCAGCAGCGTAGAAGAGGGGGCCGGAACTGAAGCTTTCTTT. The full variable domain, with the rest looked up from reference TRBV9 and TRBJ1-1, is DSGVTQTPKHLITATGQRVTLRCSPRSGDLSVYWYQQSLDQGLQFLIQYYNGEERAKGNILERFSAQQFPDLHSELNLSSLELGDSALYFCASSVEEGAGTEAFFGQGTRLTVV.

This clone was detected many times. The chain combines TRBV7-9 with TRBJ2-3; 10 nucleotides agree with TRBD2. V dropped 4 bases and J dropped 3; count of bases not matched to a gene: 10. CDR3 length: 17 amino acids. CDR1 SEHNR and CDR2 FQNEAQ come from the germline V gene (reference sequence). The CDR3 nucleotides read TGTGCCAGCAGCTCAAGCCGCTTAGCGGGGGGAACAGATACGCAGTATTTT. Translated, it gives CASSSSRLAGGTDTQYF.

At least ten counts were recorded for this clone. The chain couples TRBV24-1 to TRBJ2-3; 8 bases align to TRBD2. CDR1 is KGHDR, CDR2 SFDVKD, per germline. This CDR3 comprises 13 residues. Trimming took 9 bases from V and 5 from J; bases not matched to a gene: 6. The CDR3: CATLSGSGDTQYF. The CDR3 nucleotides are TGTGCCACCCTCAGCGGGAGTGGAGATACGCAGTATTTT.

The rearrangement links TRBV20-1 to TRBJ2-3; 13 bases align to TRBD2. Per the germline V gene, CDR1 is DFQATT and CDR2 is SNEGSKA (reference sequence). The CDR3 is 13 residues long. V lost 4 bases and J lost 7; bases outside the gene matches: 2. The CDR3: CSATLAGGNTQYF. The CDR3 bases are TGCAGTGCTACACTAGCGGGGGGGAATACGCAGTATTTT.

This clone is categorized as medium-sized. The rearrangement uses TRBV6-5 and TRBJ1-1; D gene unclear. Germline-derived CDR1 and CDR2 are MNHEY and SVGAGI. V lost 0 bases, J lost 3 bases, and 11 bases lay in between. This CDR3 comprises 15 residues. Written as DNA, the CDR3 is TGTGCCAGCAGTTACTCCAATCTTGGGGACACTGAAGCTTTCTTT. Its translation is CASSYSNLGDTEAFF.

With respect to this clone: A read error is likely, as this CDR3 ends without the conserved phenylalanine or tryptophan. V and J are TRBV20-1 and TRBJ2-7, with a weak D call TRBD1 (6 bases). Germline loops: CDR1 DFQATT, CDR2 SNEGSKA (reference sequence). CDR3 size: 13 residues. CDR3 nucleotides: TGCAGTGCGGAGACAGGACCCGACTACGTGCAGTACTTG. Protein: CSAETGPDYVQYL.

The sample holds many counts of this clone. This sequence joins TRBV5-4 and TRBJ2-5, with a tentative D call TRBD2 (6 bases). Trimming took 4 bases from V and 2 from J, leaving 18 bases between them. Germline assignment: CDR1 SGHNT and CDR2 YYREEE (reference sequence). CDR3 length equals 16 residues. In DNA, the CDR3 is TGTGCCAGCAGCCAATATGGTCCAGGGAGGCAAGAGACCCAGTACTTC. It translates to CASSQYGPGRQETQYF. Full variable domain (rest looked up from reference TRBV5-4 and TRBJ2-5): ETGVTQSPTHLIKTRGQQVTLRCSSQSGHNTVSWYQQALGQGPQFIFQYYREEENGRGNFPPRFSGLQFPNYSSELNVNALELDDSALYLCASSQYGPGRQETQYFGPGTRLLVL.

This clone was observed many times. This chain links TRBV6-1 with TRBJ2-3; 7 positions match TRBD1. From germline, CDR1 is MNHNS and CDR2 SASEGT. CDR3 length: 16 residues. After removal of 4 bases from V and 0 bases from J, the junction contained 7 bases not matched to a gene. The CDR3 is CASSGDSKSSTDTQYF. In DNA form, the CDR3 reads TGTGCCAGCAGTGGGGACAGTAAATCTAGCACAGATACGCAGTATTTT.

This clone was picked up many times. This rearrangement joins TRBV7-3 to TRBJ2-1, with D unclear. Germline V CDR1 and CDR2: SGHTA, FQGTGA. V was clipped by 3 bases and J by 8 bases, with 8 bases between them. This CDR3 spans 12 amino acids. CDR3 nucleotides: TGTGCCAGCAGCTTGGGTATGGATGAGCAGTTCTTC. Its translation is CASSLGMDEQFF.

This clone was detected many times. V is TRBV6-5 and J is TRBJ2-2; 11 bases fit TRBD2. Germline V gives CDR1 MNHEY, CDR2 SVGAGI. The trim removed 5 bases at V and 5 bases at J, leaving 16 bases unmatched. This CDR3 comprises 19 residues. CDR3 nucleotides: TGTGCCAGCAGTATAAATCATAAGTCTAGCGGGAGGTTGACCGGGGAGCTGTTTTTT. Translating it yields CASSINHKSSGRLTGELFF.

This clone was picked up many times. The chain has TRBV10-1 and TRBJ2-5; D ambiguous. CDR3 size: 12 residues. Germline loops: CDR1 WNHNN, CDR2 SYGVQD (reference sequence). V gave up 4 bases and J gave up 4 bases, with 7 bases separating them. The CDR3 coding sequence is TGCGCCAGCAGTGGAGTTGGAGAGACCCAGTACTTC. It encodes CASSGVGETQYF.

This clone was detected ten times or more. The CDR3 region is CAWSGRRMAKNIQYF. The CDR3 region has the DNA TGTGCCTGGAGTGGCCGGCGGATGGCCAAAAACATTCAGTACTTC. The J gene is TRBJ2-4, the V gene TRBV30, with unresolved D. Per germline, CDR1 GTSNPN and CDR2 SVGIG (reference sequence). V was trimmed by 1 base and J by 1 base, leaving 11 bases between them. The CDR3 extends over 15 amino acids.

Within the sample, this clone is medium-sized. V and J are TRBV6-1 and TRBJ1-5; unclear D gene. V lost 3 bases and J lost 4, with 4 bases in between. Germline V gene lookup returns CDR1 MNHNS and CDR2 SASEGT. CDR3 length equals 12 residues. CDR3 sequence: CASSDNNQPQHF. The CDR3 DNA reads TGTGCCAGCAGTGACAATAATCAGCCCCAGCATTTT.

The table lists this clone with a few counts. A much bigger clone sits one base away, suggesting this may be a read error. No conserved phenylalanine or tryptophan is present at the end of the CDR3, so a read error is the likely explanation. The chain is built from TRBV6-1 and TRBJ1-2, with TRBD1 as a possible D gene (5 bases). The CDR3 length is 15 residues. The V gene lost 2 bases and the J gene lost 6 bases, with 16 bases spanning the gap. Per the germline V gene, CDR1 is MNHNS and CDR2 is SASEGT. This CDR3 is CASSESAGGSDGYTI. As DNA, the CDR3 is TGTGCCAGCAGTGAATCCGCGGGGGGTTCGGATGGCTACACCATC.

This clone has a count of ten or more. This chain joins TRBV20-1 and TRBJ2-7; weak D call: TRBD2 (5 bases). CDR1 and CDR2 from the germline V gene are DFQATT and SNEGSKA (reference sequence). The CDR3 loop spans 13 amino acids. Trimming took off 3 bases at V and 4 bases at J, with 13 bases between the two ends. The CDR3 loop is CSARSLAAYEQYF. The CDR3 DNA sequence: TGCAGTGCTAGGTCGCTAGCAGCTTACGAGCAGTACTTC.